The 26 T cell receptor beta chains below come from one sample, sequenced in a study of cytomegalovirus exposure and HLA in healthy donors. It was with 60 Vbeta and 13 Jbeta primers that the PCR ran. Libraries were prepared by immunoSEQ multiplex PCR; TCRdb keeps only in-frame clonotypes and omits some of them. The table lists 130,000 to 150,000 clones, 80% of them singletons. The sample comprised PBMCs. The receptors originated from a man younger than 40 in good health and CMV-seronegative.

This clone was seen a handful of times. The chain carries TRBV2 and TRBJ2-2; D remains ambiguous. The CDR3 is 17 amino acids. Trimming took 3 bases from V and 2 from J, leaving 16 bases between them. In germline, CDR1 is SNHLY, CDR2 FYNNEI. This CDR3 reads CASSDINIFGNTGELFF. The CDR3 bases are TGTGCCAGCAGTGATATAAATATTTTTGGCAACACCGGGGAGCTGTTTTTT.

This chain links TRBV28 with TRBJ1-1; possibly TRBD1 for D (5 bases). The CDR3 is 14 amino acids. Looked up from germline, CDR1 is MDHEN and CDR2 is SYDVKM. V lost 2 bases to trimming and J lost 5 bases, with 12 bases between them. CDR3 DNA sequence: TGTGCCAGCAGTTTAGCAGGGTTTGGGACTGAAGCTTTCTTT. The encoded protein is CASSLAGFGTEAFF.

Here the CDR3 reads CASSLGQGTTEAFF. DNA for the CDR3: TGCGCCAGCAGCCTGGGACAGGGGACCACTGAAGCTTTCTTT. This chain connects TRBV10-1 to TRBJ1-1; TRBD1 aligns across 10 bases. The CDR3 covers 14 residues. CDR1 and CDR2 from the germline V gene are WNHNN and SYGVQD (reference sequence). The V and J ends lost 6 bases and 4 bases, in that order; junction bases with no gene match: 5.

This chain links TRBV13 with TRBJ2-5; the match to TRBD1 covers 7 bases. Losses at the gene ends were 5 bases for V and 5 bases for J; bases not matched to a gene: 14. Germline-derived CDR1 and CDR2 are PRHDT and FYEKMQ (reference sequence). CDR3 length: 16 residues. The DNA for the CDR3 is TGTGCCAGCAGCGCCTCACCGACAGGGAGAGACGAGACCCAGTACTTC. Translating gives CASSASPTGRDETQYF.

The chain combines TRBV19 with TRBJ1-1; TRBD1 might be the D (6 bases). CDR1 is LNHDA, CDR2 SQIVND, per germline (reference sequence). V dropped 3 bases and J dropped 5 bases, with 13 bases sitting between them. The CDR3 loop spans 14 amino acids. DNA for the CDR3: TGTGCCAGTAGTATTCAGGGGACGAGTACTGAAGCTTTCTTT. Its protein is CASSIQGTSTEAFF.

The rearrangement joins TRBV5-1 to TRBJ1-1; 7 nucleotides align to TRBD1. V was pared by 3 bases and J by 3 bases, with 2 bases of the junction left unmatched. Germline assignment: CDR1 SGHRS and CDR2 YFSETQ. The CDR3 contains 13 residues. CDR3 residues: CASSWGQYTEAFF. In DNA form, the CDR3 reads TGCGCCAGCAGCTGGGGACAGTACACTGAAGCTTTCTTT.

The CDR3: CASSSSGDRVNEQFF. The CDR3 region has the DNA TGTGCCAGCAGTTCCTCAGGGGACAGGGTAAATGAGCAGTTCTTC. The chain recombines TRBV6-5 with TRBJ2-1; 9 bases map to TRBD1. Germline V CDR1 and CDR2: MNHEY, SVGAGI. The V and J ends lost 4 bases and 7 bases, in that order; junction bases with no gene match: 8. The CDR3 is 15 residues long.

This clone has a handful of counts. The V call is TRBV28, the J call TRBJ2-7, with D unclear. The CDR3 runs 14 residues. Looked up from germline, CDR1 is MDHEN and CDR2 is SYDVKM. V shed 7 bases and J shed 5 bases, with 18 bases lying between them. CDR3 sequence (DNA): TGTGCCAGCAAGAGAGGCCGGTGGTACGACGAGCAGTACTTC. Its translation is CASKRGRWYDEQYF.

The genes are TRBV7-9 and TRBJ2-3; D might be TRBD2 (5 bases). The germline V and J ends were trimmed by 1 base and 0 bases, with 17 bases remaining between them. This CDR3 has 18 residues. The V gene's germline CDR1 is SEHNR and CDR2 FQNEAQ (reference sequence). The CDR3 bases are TGTGCCAGCAGCTTAGGTCTTGTGGGGAGTCCTAGCACAGATACGCAGTATTTT. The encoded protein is CASSLGLVGSPSTDTQYF.

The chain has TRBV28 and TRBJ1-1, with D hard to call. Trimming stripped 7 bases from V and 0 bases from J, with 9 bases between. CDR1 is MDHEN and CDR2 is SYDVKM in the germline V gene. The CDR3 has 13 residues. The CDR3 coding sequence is TGTGCCAGCAATAAGGGAGTGAACACTGAAGCTTTCTTT. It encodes CASNKGVNTEAFF.

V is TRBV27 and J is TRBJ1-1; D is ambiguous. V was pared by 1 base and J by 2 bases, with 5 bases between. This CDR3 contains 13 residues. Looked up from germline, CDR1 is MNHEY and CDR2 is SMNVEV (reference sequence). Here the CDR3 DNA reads TGTGCCAGCAGTTTATTGAGAAACACTGAAGCTTTCTTT. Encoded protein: CASSLLRNTEAFF.

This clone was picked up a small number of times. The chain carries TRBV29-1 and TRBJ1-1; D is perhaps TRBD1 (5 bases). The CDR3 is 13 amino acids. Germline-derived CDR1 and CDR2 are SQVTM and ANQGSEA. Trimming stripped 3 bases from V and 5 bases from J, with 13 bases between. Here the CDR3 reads CSVEAGVGTEAFF. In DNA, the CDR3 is TGCAGCGTTGAGGCGGGGGTAGGGACTGAAGCTTTCTTT.

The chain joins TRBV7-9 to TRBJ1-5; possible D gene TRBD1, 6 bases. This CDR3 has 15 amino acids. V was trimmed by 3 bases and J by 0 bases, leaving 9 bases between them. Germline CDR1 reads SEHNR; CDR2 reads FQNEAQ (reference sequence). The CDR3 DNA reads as TGTGCCAGCAGCTTTGAAGGGGGTAGCAATCAGCCCCAGCATTTT. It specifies CASSFEGGSNQPQHF.

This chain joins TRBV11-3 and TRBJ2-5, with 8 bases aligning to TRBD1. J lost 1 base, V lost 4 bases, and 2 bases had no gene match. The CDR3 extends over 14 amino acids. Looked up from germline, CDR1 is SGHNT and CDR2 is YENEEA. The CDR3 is CASSSTGGQETQYF. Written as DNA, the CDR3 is TGTGCCAGCAGCTCCACAGGGGGCCAAGAGACCCAGTACTTC.

The CDR3, as DNA: TGTGCCAGCAGCCAAACCGAGGGTGAGCAGTACTTC. Its translation is CASSQTEGEQYF. The rearrangement joins TRBV7-8 to TRBJ2-7, with D perhaps TRBD2 (5 bases). The V gene's germline CDR1 is SGHVS and CDR2 FQNEAQ. Trimming removed 5 bases at V and 7 bases at J, with 12 bases between. This CDR3 has 12 amino acids. Combining the CDR3 with reference TRBV7-8 and TRBJ2-7 gives the whole variable domain GAGVSQSPRYKVAKRGQDVALRCDPISGHVSLFWYQQALGQGPEFLTYFQNEAQLDKSGLPSDRFFAERPEGSVSTLKIQRTQQEDSAVYLCASSQTEGEQYFGPGTRLTVT.

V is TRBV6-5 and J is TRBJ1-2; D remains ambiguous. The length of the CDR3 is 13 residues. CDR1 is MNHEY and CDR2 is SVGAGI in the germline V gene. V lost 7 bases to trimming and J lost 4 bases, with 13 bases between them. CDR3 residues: CASMRGRGYGYTF. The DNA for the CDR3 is TGTGCCAGCATGAGAGGGCGCGGCTATGGCTACACCTTC.

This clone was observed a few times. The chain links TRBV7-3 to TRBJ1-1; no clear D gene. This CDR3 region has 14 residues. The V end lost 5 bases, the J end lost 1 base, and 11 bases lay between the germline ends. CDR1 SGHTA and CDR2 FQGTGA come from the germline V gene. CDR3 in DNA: TGTGCCAGCAGCACTAGTTCAAAGAACACTGAAGCTTTCTTT. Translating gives CASSTSSKNTEAFF.

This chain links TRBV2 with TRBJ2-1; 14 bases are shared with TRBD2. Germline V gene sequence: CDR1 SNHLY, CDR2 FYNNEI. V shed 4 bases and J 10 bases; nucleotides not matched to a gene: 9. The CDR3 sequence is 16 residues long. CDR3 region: CASSVGTSGSLREQFF. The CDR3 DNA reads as TGTGCCAGCAGTGTTGGGACTAGCGGGAGTCTAAGGGAGCAGTTCTTC.

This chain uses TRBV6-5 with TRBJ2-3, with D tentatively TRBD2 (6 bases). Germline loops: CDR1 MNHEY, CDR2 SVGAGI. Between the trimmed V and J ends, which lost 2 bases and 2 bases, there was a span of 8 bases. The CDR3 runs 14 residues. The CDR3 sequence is CASSYGGLTDTQYF. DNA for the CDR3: TGTGCCAGCAGTTACGGAGGGCTCACAGATACGCAGTATTTT.

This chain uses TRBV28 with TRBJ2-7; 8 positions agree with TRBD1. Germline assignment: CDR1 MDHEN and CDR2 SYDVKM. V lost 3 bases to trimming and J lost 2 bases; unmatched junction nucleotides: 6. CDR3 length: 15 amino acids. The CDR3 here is CASSFHRGLTYEQYF. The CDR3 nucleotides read TGTGCCAGCAGTTTTCACAGGGGGTTAACCTACGAGCAGTACTTC. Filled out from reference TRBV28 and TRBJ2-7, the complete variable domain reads DVKVTQSSRYLVKRTGEKVFLECVQDMDHENMFWYRQDPGLGLRLIYFSYDVKMKEKGDIPEGYSVSREKKERFSLILESASTNQTSMYLCASSFHRGLTYEQYFGPGTRLTVT.

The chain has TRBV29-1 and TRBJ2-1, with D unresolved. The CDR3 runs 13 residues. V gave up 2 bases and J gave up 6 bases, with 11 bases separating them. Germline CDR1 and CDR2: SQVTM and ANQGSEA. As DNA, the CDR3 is TGCAGCGTTGAAAATCCGGGTGCCAATGAGCAGTTCTTC. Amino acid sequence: CSVENPGANEQFF.

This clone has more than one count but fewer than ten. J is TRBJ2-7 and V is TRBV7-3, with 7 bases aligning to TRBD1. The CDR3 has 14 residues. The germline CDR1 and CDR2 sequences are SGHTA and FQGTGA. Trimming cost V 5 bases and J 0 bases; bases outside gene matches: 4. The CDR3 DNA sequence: TGTGCCAGCAGCAGGACAGGAAACTCCTACGAGCAGTACTTC. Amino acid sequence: CASSRTGNSYEQYF.

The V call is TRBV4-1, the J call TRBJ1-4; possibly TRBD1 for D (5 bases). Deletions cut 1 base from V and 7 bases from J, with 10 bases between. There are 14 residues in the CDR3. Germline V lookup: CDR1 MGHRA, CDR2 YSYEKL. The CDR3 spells CASSQGGEGEKLFF. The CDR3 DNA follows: TGCGCCAGCAGCCAAGGAGGGGAGGGTGAAAAACTGTTTTTT.

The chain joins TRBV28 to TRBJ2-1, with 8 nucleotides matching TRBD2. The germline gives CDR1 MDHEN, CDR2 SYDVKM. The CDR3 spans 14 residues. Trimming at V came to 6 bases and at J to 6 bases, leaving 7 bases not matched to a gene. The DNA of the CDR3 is TGTGCCAGCAGGGAGCGGGAGTGGATCAATGAGCAGTTCTTC. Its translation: CASREREWINEQFF.

Written as DNA, the CDR3 is TGTGCCTTCAATCGAGCCCCTGGAATGGGCCTCAGGTCCCGCGAGCAGTACTTC. It translates to CAFNRAPGMGLRSREQYF. This sequence joins TRBV30 and TRBJ2-7; D gene uncertain. The CDR3 consists of 18 residues. Germline V gene data show CDR1 as GTSNPN and CDR2 as SVGIG (reference sequence). Trimming left V 7 bases short and J 6 bases short, with 34 bases between.

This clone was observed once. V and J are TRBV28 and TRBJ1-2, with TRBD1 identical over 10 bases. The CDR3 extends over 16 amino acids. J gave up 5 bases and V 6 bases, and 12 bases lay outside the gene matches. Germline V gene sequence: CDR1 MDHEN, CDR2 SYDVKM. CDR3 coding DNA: TGTGCCAGCAGCGGCCTCGGGACAGGGGTTGGATATGGCTACACCTTC. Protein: CASSGLGTGVGYGYTF.